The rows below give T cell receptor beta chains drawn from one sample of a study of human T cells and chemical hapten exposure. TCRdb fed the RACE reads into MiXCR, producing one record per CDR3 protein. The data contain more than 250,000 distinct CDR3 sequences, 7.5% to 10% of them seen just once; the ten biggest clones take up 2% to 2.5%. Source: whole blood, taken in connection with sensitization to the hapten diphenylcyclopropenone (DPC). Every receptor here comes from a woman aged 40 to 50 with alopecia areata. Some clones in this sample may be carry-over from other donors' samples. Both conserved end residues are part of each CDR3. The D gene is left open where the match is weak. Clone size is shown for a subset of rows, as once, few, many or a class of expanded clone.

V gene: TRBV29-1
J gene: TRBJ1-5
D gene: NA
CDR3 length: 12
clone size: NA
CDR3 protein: CSVGDNNQPQHF
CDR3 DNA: TGCAGCGTAGGGGACAACAATCAGCCCCAGCATTTT

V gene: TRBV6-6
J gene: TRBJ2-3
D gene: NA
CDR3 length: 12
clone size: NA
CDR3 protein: CASASDPQGQYF
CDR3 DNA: TGTGCCAGCGCTTCCGATCCCCAGGGGCAGTATTTT

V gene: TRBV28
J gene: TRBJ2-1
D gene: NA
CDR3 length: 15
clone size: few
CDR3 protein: CVSSSTPSSYNEQFF
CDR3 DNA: TGTGTCAGCAGTTCCACACCAAGCTCCTACAATGAGCAGTTCTTC

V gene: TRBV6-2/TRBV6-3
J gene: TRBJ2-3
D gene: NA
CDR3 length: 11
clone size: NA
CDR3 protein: CASGDADTQYF
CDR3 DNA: TGTGCCAGCGGGGATGCGGATACGCAGTATTTT

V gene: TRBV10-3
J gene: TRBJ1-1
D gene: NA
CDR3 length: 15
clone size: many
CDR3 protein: CAISDGGRMNTEAFF
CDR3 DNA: TGTGCCATCAGTGATGGGGGACGAATGAACACTGAAGCTTTCTTT

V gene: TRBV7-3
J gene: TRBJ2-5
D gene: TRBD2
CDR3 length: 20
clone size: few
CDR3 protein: CASSLKPPGLAGGPKETQYF
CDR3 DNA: TGTGCCAGCAGCTTAAAACCTCCGGGACTAGCGGGAGGGCCGAAGGAGACCCAGTACTTC

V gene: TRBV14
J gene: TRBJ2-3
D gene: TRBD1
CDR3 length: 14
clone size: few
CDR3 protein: CASSGQGARTTQYF
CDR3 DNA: TGTGCCAGCAGCGGACAGGGGGCGCGGACGACGCAGTATTTT

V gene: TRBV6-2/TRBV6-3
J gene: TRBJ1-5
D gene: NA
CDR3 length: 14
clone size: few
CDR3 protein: CATSPQVSNQPQHF
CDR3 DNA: TGTGCCACCTCACCACAGGTGAGCAATCAGCCCCAGCATTTT

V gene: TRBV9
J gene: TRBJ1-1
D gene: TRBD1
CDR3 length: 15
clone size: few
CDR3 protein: CASSPWGTGNTEAFF
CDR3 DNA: TGTGCCAGCAGCCCCTGGGGGACAGGGAACACTGAAGCTTTCTTT

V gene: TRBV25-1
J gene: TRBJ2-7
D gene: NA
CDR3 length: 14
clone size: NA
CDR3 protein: CASSDPRLVGEQYF
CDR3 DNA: TGTGCCAGCAGTGACCCCAGACTAGTGGGGGAGCAGTACTTC

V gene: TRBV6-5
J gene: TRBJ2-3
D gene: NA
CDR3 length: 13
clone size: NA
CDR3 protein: CASSYGSPDTQYF
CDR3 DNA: TGTGCCAGCAGTTACGGGAGCCCAGATACGCAGTATTTT

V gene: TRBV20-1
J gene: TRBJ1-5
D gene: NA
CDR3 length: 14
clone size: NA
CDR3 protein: CSARDPTTNQPQHF
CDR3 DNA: TGCAGTGCTAGAGACCCGACCACCAATCAGCCCCAGCATTTT

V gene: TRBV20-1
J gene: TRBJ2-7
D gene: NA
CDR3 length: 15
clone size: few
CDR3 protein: CSASPAEGLSYEQYF
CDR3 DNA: TGCAGTGCTAGTCCAGCGGAGGGTCTGTCCTACGAGCAGTACTTC

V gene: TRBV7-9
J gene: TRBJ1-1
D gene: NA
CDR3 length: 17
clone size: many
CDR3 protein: CASSSGGGVRVGTEAFF
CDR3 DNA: TGTGCCAGCAGCTCCGGCGGGGGGGTCCGGGTAGGCACTGAAGCTTTCTTT

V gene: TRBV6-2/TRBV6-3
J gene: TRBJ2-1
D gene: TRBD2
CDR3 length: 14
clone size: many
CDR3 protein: CASRHSGRDNEQFF
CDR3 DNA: TGTGCCAGCAGACATAGCGGGAGAGACAATGAGCAGTTCTTC

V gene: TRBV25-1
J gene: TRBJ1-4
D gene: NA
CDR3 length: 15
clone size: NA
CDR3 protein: CASLRDRPTNEKLFF
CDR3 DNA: TGTGCCAGCCTTCGGGACCGGCCAACTAATGAAAAACTGTTTTTT